Below are 21 T cell receptor beta chains sequenced from a single sample in a study of blood T cell repertoires in COVID-19. Repertoires were generated with immunoSEQ multiplex PCR, while TCRdb's copy carries only in-frame clones and drops some. Among around 280,000 clones listed, around 90% were seen once. The sample consisted of PBMCs or T cells enriched from blood (not recorded which). The origin of the receptors is a young woman with acute COVID-19.

The table lists this clone with a count of one. This CDR3 reads CATSRAGTGQEKLFF. As DNA, the CDR3 is TGTGCCACCAGCAGAGCCGGCACAGGGCAGGAAAAACTGTTTTTT. The rearrangement uses TRBV15 and TRBJ1-4; D might be TRBD1 (6 bases). The CDR3 is made up of 15 amino acids. V lost 1 base and J lost 8, with 14 bases in between. Germline loops: CDR1 LNHNV, CDR2 YYDKDF (reference sequence). Using reference TRBV15 and TRBJ1-4 for the parts outside the CDR3, the full variable domain is DAMVIQNPRYQVTQFGKPVTLSCSQTLNHNVMYWYQQKSSQAPKLLFHYYDKDFNNEADTPDNFQSRRPNTSFCFLDIRSPGLGDTAMYLCATSRAGTGQEKLFFGSGTQLSVL.

CDR3 in amino acids: CASSRQTGDEQYF. CDR3 bases: TGTGCCAGCAGCCGACAGACAGGGGACGAGCAGTACTTC. V usage is TRBV4-2 and J usage is TRBJ2-7, with 8 positions matching TRBD1. Germline V gene sequence: CDR1 LGHNA, CDR2 YNFKEQ. The V and J ends lost 4 bases and 5 bases, in that order; junction bases with no gene match: 4. The CDR3 runs 13 residues.

The J gene is TRBJ2-1, the V gene TRBV18, with TRBD2 matching over 7 bases. This CDR3 has 15 amino acids. Germline CDR1 and CDR2: KGHSH and LQKENI. Trimming removed 0 bases from V and 3 bases from J; junction bases left unmatched: 2. This CDR3 reads CASSPPGTNYNEQFF. As DNA, the CDR3 is TGTGCCAGCTCACCACCAGGGACTAACTACAATGAGCAGTTCTTC.

The chain uses TRBV28 and TRBJ1-5, with 10 bases lining up with TRBD1. V was clipped by 5 bases and J by 4 bases; unmatched bases: 5. There are 15 residues in the CDR3. The germline gives CDR1 MDHEN, CDR2 SYDVKM. The CDR3 nucleotides read TGTGCCAGCAGTACGGGGGACAGGGGAAATCAGCCCCAGCATTTT. It codes for CASSTGDRGNQPQHF.

The V and J genes are TRBV19 and TRBJ2-7, with 7 nucleotides matching TRBD2. V lost 4 bases and J lost 4; bases outside the gene matches: 10. Germline V gives CDR1 LNHDA, CDR2 SQIVND (reference sequence). The CDR3 spans 15 residues. CDR3 loop: CASSTLGLEGYEQYF. The CDR3 bases are TGTGCCAGTAGTACCCTCGGACTAGAGGGGTACGAGCAGTACTTC. Full variable domain (remainder filled in from reference TRBV19 and TRBJ2-7): DGGITQSPKYLFRKEGQNVTLSCEQNLNHDAMYWYRQDPGQGLRLIYYSQIVNDFQKGDIAEGYSVSREKKESFPLTVTSAQKNPTAFYLCASSTLGLEGYEQYFGPGTRLTVT.

V and J are TRBV6-1 and TRBJ1-6, with D unresolved. Trimming shortened V by 3 bases and J by 0 bases, and 9 bases separated the two germline ends. This CDR3 has 16 residues. Germline assignment: CDR1 MNHNS and CDR2 SASEGT. For the CDR3, the DNA is TGTGCCAGCAGTGACCAGCCTAGCTCCTATAATTCACCCCTCCACTTT. Its protein product is CASSDQPSSYNSPLHF.

The chain is built from TRBV27 and TRBJ1-3; D remains ambiguous. The CDR3 sequence is 16 residues long. Per germline, CDR1 MNHEY and CDR2 SMNVEV (reference sequence). V dropped 5 bases and J dropped 0 bases, with 14 bases sitting between them. In DNA form, the CDR3 reads TGTGCCAGCAGTCTACTGGGCCCGAGCTCTGGAAACACCATATATTTT. Encoded protein: CASSLLGPSSGNTIYF.

The gene calls are TRBV25-1 and TRBJ2-7; no clear D. Germline values: CDR1 MGHDK, CDR2 SYGVNS. CDR3 length: 13 amino acids. Trimming took off 2 bases at V and 4 bases at J, with 9 bases between the two ends. CDR3 sequence reads: CASSEGHLYEQYF. CDR3 DNA: TGTGCCAGCAGTGAAGGGCACTTGTACGAGCAGTACTTC.

V and J are TRBV27 and TRBJ2-7; TRBD1 matches 10 bases. With 2 bases clipped from V and 1 base from J, the junction kept 2 bases outside the gene matches. CDR1 is MNHEY and CDR2 is SMNVEV in the germline V gene (reference sequence). This CDR3 contains 15 residues. CDR3 sequence: CASSLTGQGSYEQYF. DNA for the CDR3: TGTGCCAGCAGTTTAACGGGACAGGGGTCCTACGAGCAGTACTTC.

The chain is built from TRBV30 and TRBJ2-7, with TRBD2 as a possible D gene (7 bases). Germline values: CDR1 GTSNPN, CDR2 SVGIG (reference sequence). Trimming shortened V by 0 bases and J by 7 bases, and 19 bases separated the two germline ends. The CDR3 spans 15 residues. In nucleotides, the CDR3 is TGTGCCTGGAGTGTAAGCATGGCGGGGGCGAAGGAGCAGTACTTC. Translation gives CAWSVSMAGAKEQYF.

V and J are TRBV4-1 and TRBJ2-1, with TRBD2 matching 10 bases. CDR3 size: 14 residues. The germline CDR1 and CDR2 sequences are MGHRA and YSYEKL. V gave up 5 bases and J gave up 10 bases; unmatched junction bases: 8. The CDR3 reads CASSRTSGGEEQFF. For the CDR3, the DNA is TGCGCCAGCAGCAGGACTAGCGGAGGCGAAGAGCAGTTCTTC.

V gene TRBV28 combines with J gene TRBJ1-5, with a tentative D call TRBD1 (6 bases). Germline V lookup: CDR1 MDHEN, CDR2 SYDVKM. V dropped 3 bases and J dropped 1 base, with 10 bases sitting between them. The CDR3 consists of 15 residues. For the CDR3, the DNA is TGTGCCAGCAGTTTCGGGGGGCGAAGCAATCAGCCCCAGCATTTT. Translated, it gives CASSFGGRSNQPQHF.

The rearrangement joins TRBV7-2 to TRBJ1-2; D is perhaps TRBD1 (5 bases). Per germline, CDR1 SGHTA and CDR2 FQGNSA. V dropped 5 bases and J dropped 6 bases, with 16 bases sitting between them. CDR3 length equals 14 residues. This CDR3 reads CASSPRGRDDGYTF. Here the CDR3 DNA reads TGTGCCAGCAGCCCCCGGGGGAGGGACGATGGCTACACCTTC.

V is TRBV9 and J is TRBJ2-1, with 8 bases that match TRBD2. CDR1 is SGDLS, CDR2 YYNGEE, per germline. CDR3 length equals 13 residues. Losses at the gene ends were 5 bases for V and 7 bases for J; bases not matched to a gene: 5. As DNA, the CDR3 is TGTGCCAGCAGTCCGGGGGGGTCTAATGAGCAGTTCTTC. This sequence encodes CASSPGGSNEQFF.

The chain joins TRBV14 to TRBJ2-1, with 13 bases aligning to TRBD2. The CDR3 totals 20 residues. The germline V gene encodes CDR1 SGHDN and CDR2 FVKESK. V was pared by 1 base and J by 0 bases, with 9 bases of the junction left unmatched. Here the CDR3 reads CASSQGGGTSGTSSYNEQFF. CDR3 sequence (DNA): TGTGCCAGCAGCCAAGGGGGCGGGACTAGCGGGACTAGCTCCTACAATGAGCAGTTCTTC.

This chain connects TRBV7-2 to TRBJ2-7; D gene unclear. The CDR3 runs to 13 residues. The ends were cut back, 8 bases at V and 4 bases at J, with 15 bases in the middle. Germline CDR1 and CDR2: SGHTA and FQGNSA. CDR3 region: CASVLAAGYEQYF. In nucleotides, the CDR3 is TGTGCCAGCGTCCTGGCAGCAGGTTACGAGCAGTACTTC. Variable domain in full (rest from reference TRBV7-2 and TRBJ2-7): GAGVSQSPSNKVTEKGKDVELRCDPISGHTALYWYRQSLGQGLEFLIYFQGNSAPDKSGLPSDRFSAERTGGSVSTLTIQRTQQEDSAVYLCASVLAAGYEQYFGPGTRLTVT.

Regarding this clone: Different DNA sequences within this sample yield the same CDR3. This chain connects TRBV5-4 to TRBJ1-1, with D uncertain. The CDR3 runs to 13 residues. V was cut by 0 bases and J by 0 bases, with 3 bases left in between. Germline loops: CDR1 SGHNT, CDR2 YYREEE (reference sequence). CDR3 DNA: TGTGCCAGCAGCTTGGACATGAACACTGAAGCTTTCTTT. Protein product: CASSLDMNTEAFF. The entire variable domain, with the rest obtained from reference TRBV5-4 and TRBJ1-1, is as follows: ETGVTQSPTHLIKTRGQQVTLRCSSQSGHNTVSWYQQALGQGPQFIFQYYREEENGRGNFPPRFSGLQFPNYSSELNVNALELDDSALYLCASSLDMNTEAFFGQGTRLTVV.

This clone was seen just once. This CDR3 reads CASSYGTAVGTEAFF. CDR3 DNA sequence: TGTGCCAGCAGTTACGGGACAGCCGTGGGCACTGAAGCTTTCTTT. V and J are TRBV6-5 and TRBJ1-1, with TRBD1 identical over 7 bases. V lost 2 bases to trimming and J lost 4 bases; unmatched junction nucleotides: 7. This CDR3 is 15 amino acids long. Germline V gene data show CDR1 as MNHEY and CDR2 as SVGAGI.

V is TRBV4-2 and J is TRBJ1-1; no definite D call. CDR1 is LGHNA and CDR2 is YNFKEQ in the germline V gene. The V gene lost 0 bases and the J gene lost 9 bases, with 11 bases spanning the gap. The CDR3 spans 13 residues. The CDR3 loop reads CASSQDGPGKAFF. In DNA form, the CDR3 reads TGTGCCAGCAGCCAAGATGGTCCAGGAAAAGCTTTCTTT.

The chain carries TRBV7-9 and TRBJ2-7; TRBD2 is a possible D gene (6 bases). Germline lookup yields CDR1 SEHNR and CDR2 FQNEAQ (reference sequence). This CDR3 comprises 14 residues. Trimming removed 4 bases at V and 4 bases at J, with 14 bases between. CDR3 coding DNA: TGTGCCAGCAGCTCTACGGGGACTTCTTACGAGCAGTACTTC. Encoded protein: CASSSTGTSYEQYF.

The rearrangement joins TRBV28 to TRBJ2-7; 12 bases map to TRBD2. This CDR3 comprises 15 residues. CDR1 is MDHEN, CDR2 SYDVKM, per germline. With V trimmed by 5 bases and J by 2 bases, 4 bases remained unmatched. In DNA form, the CDR3 reads TGTGCCAGCAGTCCGAGACTAGCGGGAGCCTACGAGCAGTACTTC. Its protein product is CASSPRLAGAYEQYF.